The 25 T cell receptor beta chains below were found in one sample sequenced in a study of T cell responses to AZD1222 COVID-19 vaccine. Data came from immunoSEQ multiplex PCR; TCRdb stores just in-frame clones and leaves some out. The sample includes 150,000 to 200,000 clones, around 92% of them seen just once. The input for sequencing was peripheral blood, taken on day 0 of AZD1222 vaccination. These receptors were obtained from an adult in good health.

J is TRBJ1-2 and V is TRBV3-1 (or the pseudogene TRBV3-2); a weak D match, TRBD1 (6 bases). The CDR3 loop spans 14 amino acids. The V end was cut by 3 bases, the J end by 8 bases, with 16 bases between. Germline loops: CDR1 LGHDT, CDR2 YNNKEL (reference sequence). The chain's CDR3 is CASSHLSGEGGYTF. The CDR3 DNA sequence: TGTGCCAGCAGCCATTTATCAGGGGAAGGCGGCTACACCTTC.

Only one count was recorded for this clone. The chain joins TRBV27 to TRBJ2-2, with D perhaps assigned TRBD1 or TRBD2 (5 bases each). This CDR3 is 16 amino acids long. Between the trimmed V and J ends, which lost 0 bases and 2 bases, there was a span of 10 bases. Germline values: CDR1 MNHEY, CDR2 SMNVEV (reference sequence). CDR3 residues: CASSLSGTKNTGELFF. CDR3 DNA sequence: TGTGCCAGCAGTTTATCCGGGACCAAAAACACCGGGGAGCTGTTTTTT.

The chain combines TRBV30 with TRBJ2-2; D remains unclear. This CDR3 is built from 12 residues. Germline-derived CDR1 and CDR2 are GTSNPN and SVGIG (reference sequence). Between the trimmed V and J ends, which lost 8 bases and 2 bases, there was a span of 9 bases. CDR3 bases: TGTGCCCTGACACATAACACCGGGGAGCTGTTTTTT. Amino acids: CALTHNTGELFF.

The chain is built from TRBV9 and TRBJ1-3; no definite D call. Germline CDR1 is SGDLS and CDR2 is YYNGEE. CDR3 length: 14 residues. V lost 4 bases, J lost 3 bases, and 11 bases lay in between. The CDR3: CASSSRQLGNTIYF. Here the CDR3 DNA reads TGTGCCAGCAGCTCGAGACAACTTGGAAACACCATATATTTT. Full variable domain (rest looked up from reference TRBV9 and TRBJ1-3): DSGVTQTPKHLITATGQRVTLRCSPRSGDLSVYWYQQSLDQGLQFLIQYYNGEERAKGNILERFSAQQFPDLHSELNLSSLELGDSALYFCASSSRQLGNTIYFGEGSWLTVV.

CDR3 region: CASSKKTSSYNSPLHF. The CDR3 DNA sequence: TGTGCCAGCAGCAAAAAGACCAGCTCCTATAATTCACCCCTCCACTTT. The genes are TRBV7-8 and TRBJ1-6; D gene uncertain. V was cut by 5 bases and J by 0 bases, with 11 bases left in between. CDR3 length: 16 residues. CDR1 SGHVS and CDR2 FQNEAQ come from the germline V gene. Drawing the rest from reference TRBV7-8 and TRBJ1-6, the complete variable domain is GAGVSQSPRYKVAKRGQDVALRCDPISGHVSLFWYQQALGQGPEFLTYFQNEAQLDKSGLPSDRFFAERPEGSVSTLKIQRTQQEDSAVYLCASSKKTSSYNSPLHFGNGTRLTVT.

This sequence joins TRBV12-3 or TRBV12-4 and TRBJ1-1; D gene ambiguous. CDR3 length: 13 amino acids. Trimming took off 2 bases at V and 1 base at J, with 5 bases between the two ends. This CDR3 reads CASSLLRNTEAFF. DNA for the CDR3: TGTGCCAGCAGTTTACTACGGAACACTGAAGCTTTCTTT.

The chain links TRBV5-1 to TRBJ1-2; 7 bases are shared with TRBD1. V was clipped by 0 bases and J by 8 bases; unmatched bases: 7. Germline V gives CDR1 SGHRS, CDR2 YFSETQ. This CDR3 region has 14 residues. For the CDR3, the DNA is TGCGCCAGCAGCTTGGGACAGGGAGAGGTCGGCTACACCTTC. It is translated as CASSLGQGEVGYTF. The full variable domain, rest sourced from reference TRBV5-1 and TRBJ1-2, is KAGVTQTPRYLIKTRGQQVTLSCSPISGHRSVSWYQQTPGQGLQFLFEYFSETQRNKGNFPGRFSGRQFSNSRSEMNVSTLELGDSALYLCASSLGQGEVGYTFGSGTRLTVV.

The chain has TRBV27 and TRBJ1-6; no clear D. Germline lookup yields CDR1 MNHEY and CDR2 SMNVEV (reference sequence). The CDR3 consists of 16 residues. The germline V and J ends were trimmed by 3 bases and 10 bases, with 19 bases remaining between them. CDR3 amino acids: CASSFGRPGKGSPLHF. The DNA for the CDR3 is TGTGCCAGCAGTTTCGGGAGGCCAGGAAAAGGATCACCCCTCCACTTT.

The gene calls are TRBV6-6 and TRBJ2-2; TRBD1 or TRBD2 may be the D gene (5 bases each). Between the trimmed V and J ends, which lost 2 bases and 13 bases, there was a span of 8 bases. Germline CDR1 MNHNY, CDR2 SVGAGI (reference sequence). This CDR3 region has 11 residues. CDR3 bases: TGTGCCAGCAGTTACGAGGGGCGGCTGTTTTTT. Amino acids: CASSYEGRLFF.

V usage is TRBV28 and J usage is TRBJ2-7; 7 bases match TRBD2. Germline trimming cut 8 bases from V and 0 bases from J; bases unmatched to any gene: 7. Germline assignment: CDR1 MDHEN and CDR2 SYDVKM. The CDR3 has 14 amino acids. CDR3 DNA sequence: TGTGCCAGCTCCTGGGGGGGGAGCTCCTACGAGCAGTACTTC. Translation: CASSWGGSSYEQYF.

This chain connects TRBV7-2 to TRBJ1-2; 7 nucleotides agree with TRBD1. The CDR3 length is 14 residues. The V gene's germline CDR1 is SGHTA and CDR2 FQGNSA. Trimming removed 5 bases from V and 4 bases from J; junction bases left unmatched: 7. CDR3 sequence: CASSQTGIRYGYTF. CDR3 DNA: TGTGCCAGCAGCCAGACAGGGATTCGCTATGGCTACACCTTC. Based on the CDR3 plus reference TRBV7-2 and TRBJ1-2, the full variable domain is GAGVSQSPSNKVTEKGKDVELRCDPISGHTALYWYRQSLGQGLEFLIYFQGNSAPDKSGLPSDRFSAERTGGSVSTLTIQRTQQEDSAVYLCASSQTGIRYGYTFGSGTRLTVV.

This sequence joins TRBV9 and TRBJ1-1; D perhaps matches TRBD1 (6 bases). Germline V CDR1 and CDR2: SGDLS, YYNGEE. The CDR3 runs to 15 residues. The ends were cut back, 0 bases at V and 4 bases at J, with 13 bases in the middle. This CDR3 is CASSVESKGVTEAFF. The CDR3 DNA reads as TGTGCCAGCAGCGTAGAGAGTAAGGGGGTCACTGAAGCTTTCTTT.

The V and J genes are TRBV7-3 and TRBJ2-1; a weak D match, TRBD1 (6 bases). The V and J ends lost 5 bases and 5 bases respectively, with 16 bases between them. Germline assignment: CDR1 SGHTA and CDR2 FQGTGA. This CDR3 has 15 amino acids. The CDR3 loop reads CASSPGERWDNEQFF. CDR3 in DNA: TGTGCCAGCAGCCCAGGGGAAAGATGGGACAATGAGCAGTTCTTC.

V usage is TRBV19 and J usage is TRBJ2-3, with TRBD1 identical over 10 bases. In germline, CDR1 is LNHDA, CDR2 SQIVND (reference sequence). The CDR3 spans 17 residues. Germline trimming cut 3 bases from V and 2 bases from J; bases unmatched to any gene: 8. This CDR3 reads CASSITDRGRDTDTQYF. The CDR3 DNA follows: TGTGCCAGTAGTATCACCGACAGGGGGCGTGACACAGATACGCAGTATTTT. Complete variable domain (other parts from reference TRBV19 and TRBJ2-3): DGGITQSPKYLFRKEGQNVTLSCEQNLNHDAMYWYRQDPGQGLRLIYYSQIVNDFQKGDIAEGYSVSREKKESFPLTVTSAQKNPTAFYLCASSITDRGRDTDTQYFGPGTRLTVL.

V gene TRBV13 combines with J gene TRBJ2-3; 9 bases are a match to TRBD2. The CDR3 length is 17 residues. The junction had 16 bases not matched to a gene; V was cut back by 5 bases and J by 7 bases. From germline, CDR1 is PRHDT and CDR2 FYEKMQ (reference sequence). The CDR3 loop reads CASSPVLAGGRSNTQYF. DNA for the CDR3: TGTGCCAGCAGCCCTGTTTTGGCGGGGGGGCGTTCGAATACGCAGTATTTT.

This clone was recorded only once. This CDR3 is CAWGTGKIAGNSPLHF. The CDR3 region has the DNA TGTGCCTGGGGGACAGGGAAGATCGCGGGCAATTCACCCCTCCACTTT. This chain links TRBV30 with TRBJ1-6, with TRBD1 matching over 9 bases. The germline gives CDR1 GTSNPN, CDR2 SVGIG (reference sequence). The CDR3 spans 16 residues. Losses at the gene ends were 5 bases for V and 7 bases for J; bases not matched to a gene: 12.

This clone was seen a single time. At the DNA level, this CDR3 is encoded by other sequences in the same sample as well. The V call is TRBV6-5, the J call TRBJ1-6; 9 bases agree with TRBD1. V lost 8 bases, J lost 8 bases, and 4 bases stayed unmatched. CDR3 length: 13 amino acids. CDR1 is MNHEY, CDR2 SVGAGI, per germline. DNA for the CDR3: TGTGCCAGCTCTGGACAGGGGCATTCACCCCTCCACTTT. Amino acids: CASSGQGHSPLHF.

This chain uses TRBV2 with TRBJ1-1, with TRBD1 matching over 10 bases. The CDR3 is 16 amino acids. V trimming: 6 bases; J trimming: 1 base; junction bases outside the gene matches: 8. CDR1 and CDR2 from the germline V gene are SNHLY and FYNNEI. The CDR3 DNA reads TGTGCCAGCAGGCCAAGGGACAGGGGAAGGAACACTGAAGCTTTCTTT. It encodes CASRPRDRGRNTEAFF.

This CDR3 reads CASSVGSSTGELFF. DNA for the CDR3: TGTGCCAGCAGCGTAGGATCATCCACCGGGGAGCTGTTTTTT. The genes are TRBV9 and TRBJ2-2; the D is unclear. Germline V gives CDR1 SGDLS, CDR2 YYNGEE. Trimming pared 0 bases from V and 4 bases from J, leaving 7 bases between. This CDR3 contains 14 residues.

The rearrangement joins TRBV7-2 to TRBJ1-1; D not certain. The CDR3 sequence is 15 residues long. Germline V gives CDR1 SGHTA, CDR2 FQGNSA. The germline V and J ends were trimmed by 6 bases and 5 bases, with 19 bases remaining between them. In nucleotides, the CDR3 is TGTGCCAGCAGTCATCTAATACCCGGCGGGACTGAAGCTTTCTTT. It encodes CASSHLIPGGTEAFF.

The rearrangement uses TRBV6-5 and TRBJ1-1; no firm D call. Germline CDR1 and CDR2: MNHEY and SVGAGI. V was trimmed by 1 base and J by 5 bases, leaving 8 bases between them. The CDR3 is 13 residues long. CDR3 sequence (DNA): TGTGCCAGCAGTTACTTCCGAGGGACTGAAGCTTTCTTT. Protein sequence: CASSYFRGTEAFF.

The chain couples TRBV18 to TRBJ2-7; perhaps TRBD2 as D (6 bases). CDR1 and CDR2 (germline): KGHSH, LQKENI. V dropped 1 base and J dropped 5 bases, with 18 bases sitting between them. CDR3 length equals 16 residues. The CDR3 nucleotides read TGTGCCAGCTCACCACGGGTCGCGCGGGGCGCGGACGAGCAGTACTTC. This codes for CASSPRVARGADEQYF.

V is TRBV7-2 and J is TRBJ1-1, with 8 positions matching TRBD1. V shed 5 bases and J 2 bases; nucleotides not matched to a gene: 7. Looked up from germline, CDR1 is SGHTA and CDR2 is FQGNSA. This CDR3 is 15 amino acids long. The CDR3 loop is CASSPGRGLNTEAFF. CDR3 sequence (DNA): TGTGCCAGCAGCCCAGGCAGGGGGCTTAACACTGAAGCTTTCTTT.

The rearrangement joins TRBV4-1 to TRBJ1-5; 7 nucleotides agree with TRBD1. The CDR3 is 14 amino acids. Germline CDR1 reads MGHRA; CDR2 reads YSYEKL. V shed 4 bases, J shed 4 bases, and the junction held 4 bases outside the gene matches. This chain's CDR3 is CASSLRDSNQPQHF. The CDR3 DNA follows: TGCGCCAGCAGCCTCCGGGACAGTAATCAGCCCCAGCATTTT.

The chain combines TRBV5-4 with TRBJ1-1, with 8 positions matching TRBD1. The V and J ends lost 6 bases and 3 bases, in that order; junction bases with no gene match: 7. The CDR3 is 14 residues long. Germline V gives CDR1 SGHNT, CDR2 YYREEE (reference sequence). CDR3 residues: CASKDRGEDTEAFF. The CDR3 DNA is TGTGCCAGCAAAGACAGGGGCGAGGACACTGAAGCTTTCTTT. Based on the CDR3 plus reference TRBV5-4 and TRBJ1-1, the full variable domain is ETGVTQSPTHLIKTRGQQVTLRCSSQSGHNTVSWYQQALGQGPQFIFQYYREEENGRGNFPPRFSGLQFPNYSSELNVNALELDDSALYLCASKDRGEDTEAFFGQGTRLTVV.